The 8 T cell receptor beta chains listed next were all sequenced from one sample in a study of response to subunit inactivated influenza vaccine. MiXCR, run by TCRdb on the RT-PCR reads, gives a single entry per CDR3 protein. Here the sample spans around 520,000 distinct CDR3 sequences, about 11% being singletons. The input for sequencing was PBMCs from blood, taken on the day of vaccination. The origin of the receptors is a man in his forties or fifties who received an inactivated influenza vaccine.

This clonotype was recorded many times. The chain is built from TRBV5-1 and TRBJ2-1; the match to TRBD2 covers 14 bases. The CDR3 totals 15 residues. V dropped 4 bases and J dropped 7; count of bases not matched to a gene: 4. Germline assignment: CDR1 SGHRS and CDR2 YFSETQ. This chain's CDR3 is CASSQRTSGGNEQFF. In DNA form, the CDR3 reads TGCGCCAGCAGCCAACGGACTAGCGGGGGGAATGAGCAGTTCTTC.

The J gene is TRBJ1-1, the V gene TRBV21-1; the table's D gene call, TRBD1, was not cross checked with the DNA. TRBV21-1 is given as a pseudogene. CDR3 length: 16 amino acids. CDR3 sequence reads: CASSKGGGFGGEEAFF. DNA for the CDR3: TGTGCCAGCAGCAAAGGTGGGGGGTTTGGTGGGGAGGAAGCTTTCTTT.

In this sample, this clonotype turned up many times. The chain links TRBV4-3 to TRBJ2-7; TRBD1 matches 8 bases. Germline values: CDR1 LGHNA, CDR2 YSLEER. V shed 0 bases, J shed 5 bases, and the junction held 6 bases outside the gene matches. The CDR3 consists of 15 residues. Written as DNA, the CDR3 is TGCGCCAGCAGCCAAGATTACAGGGGGTTCAACGAGCAGTACTTC. Amino acid sequence: CASSQDYRGFNEQYF.

About this clonotype: This may arise from a read error, as a much more abundant clone is one base away. The rearrangement uses TRBV2 and TRBJ2-1; D unresolved. This CDR3 spans 14 amino acids. Germline CDR1 and CDR2: SNHLY and FYNNEI. The DNA of the CDR3 is TGTGCCAGCAGTGTAAGAAGATTAAACAATGAGCAGTCCTTC. Encoded protein: CASSVRRLNNEQSF.

This clonotype was detected ten times or more. The chain recombines TRBV29-1 with TRBJ2-4, with D unresolved. This CDR3 contains 15 residues. The V end lost 0 bases, the J end lost 7 bases, and 16 bases lay between the germline ends. Germline CDR1 is SQVTM and CDR2 is ANQGSEA. Written as DNA, the CDR3 is TGCAGCGTTGAAGATCCGGGTCCCTATAGCAACATTCAGTACTTC. Translated, it gives CSVEDPGPYSNIQYF.

This clonotype showed up just a few times. The V and J genes are TRBV5-1 and TRBJ2-1; unclear D gene. Trimming removed 1 base at V and 0 bases at J, with 8 bases between. CDR1 and CDR2 (germline): SGHRS, YFSETQ. This CDR3 contains 15 residues. The CDR3 DNA is TGCGCCAGCAGCTTGTCGATATACTCCTACAATGAGCAGTTCTTC. Protein: CASSLSIYSYNEQFF.

Many counts were recorded for this clonotype. This chain joins TRBV12-3 or TRBV12-4 and TRBJ2-3, with 7 bases identical to TRBD1. The ends lost 5 bases at V and 1 base at J; junction bases unmatched: 6. CDR3 size: 15 residues. The CDR3 reads CASSHRGLGTDTQYF. The CDR3 region has the DNA TGTGCCAGCAGTCACAGGGGATTGGGCACAGATACGCAGTATTTT.

The chain combines TRBV5-6 with TRBJ2-2; D not resolved. Between the trimmed V and J ends, which lost 2 bases and 6 bases, there was a span of 14 bases. The germline V gene has CDR1 SGHDT and CDR2 YYEEEE. This CDR3 comprises 15 residues. The DNA for the CDR3 is TGTGCCAGCAGCTTACGAGTCTCGGCTCCCGGGGAGCTGTTTTTT. Residues: CASSLRVSAPGELFF.